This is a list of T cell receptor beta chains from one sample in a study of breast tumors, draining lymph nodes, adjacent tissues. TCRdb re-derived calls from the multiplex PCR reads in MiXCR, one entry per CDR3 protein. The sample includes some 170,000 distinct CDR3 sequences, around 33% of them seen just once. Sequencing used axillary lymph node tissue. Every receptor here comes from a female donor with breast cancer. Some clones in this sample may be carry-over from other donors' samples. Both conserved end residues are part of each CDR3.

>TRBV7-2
CASSLAGGLAADTQYF
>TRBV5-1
CASSFEGASDEQFF
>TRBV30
CAWSVRSGAYEQYF
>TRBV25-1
CASSEYRFSNTLYF
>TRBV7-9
CASRPTPRYEQYF
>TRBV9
CASTRGQGFNYGYTF
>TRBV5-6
CASSYDRAPGASVLTF
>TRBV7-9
CASSLPGTSGGRTDTQYF
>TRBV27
CASSGGTGGSYEQYF
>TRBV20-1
CSEGGLGPGNTIYF
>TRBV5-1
CASSPGTGPTTEAFF
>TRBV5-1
CASTPWTGGYEQYF
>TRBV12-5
CAKGRLERVYKQYF
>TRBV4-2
CASSQDTTTMNTEAFF
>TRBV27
CASSLTRGTGELFF
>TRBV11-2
CASSADSYEQYF
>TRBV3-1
CASSQGPRRTGEKLFF
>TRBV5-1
CASSFLASTDTQYF
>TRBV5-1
CASSPDRARNEKLFF
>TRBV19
CASSMARGTEAFF
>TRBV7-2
CASSTNPSGSSQEPQYF
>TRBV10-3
CGISDSGFYLCAWSVLPANYGYTF
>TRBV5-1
CVSSLVAGTNEKLFF
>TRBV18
CASSAGQGEEQYF
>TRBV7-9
CASSPIRQGANTGVNEKLFF
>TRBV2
CASSDKRGYTDTQYF
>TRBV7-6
CASSLRLAGLVGELFF
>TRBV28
CASSLVVGSRRGRSGNTIYF
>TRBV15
CATSRLRGTEAFF
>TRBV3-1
CASSRTGPYEQYF
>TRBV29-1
CSVEDLRGDEQYF
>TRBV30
CAWSEQNGELFF
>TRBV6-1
CASSEVCSYEQYF
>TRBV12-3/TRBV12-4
CASSLPGNTEAFF
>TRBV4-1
CASSRYSNQPQHF
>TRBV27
CASSLGAGQPQHF
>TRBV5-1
CASSPGTSGNMNTQYF
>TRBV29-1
CSVMTGRYLNEQFF
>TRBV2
CASRGQGLWGDTQYF
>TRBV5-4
CASSLAPDRALGYGYTF
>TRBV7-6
CASSRSAFPNEQFF
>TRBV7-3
CASSPGLAQRGSEQFF
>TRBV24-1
CATSTRVAGELFF
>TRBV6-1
CASSTTGLQETQYF
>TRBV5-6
CASSPGTGQGEKLFF
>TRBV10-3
CAISESQTRGLWYSPLHF
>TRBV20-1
CSARLRTGGALGDTQYF
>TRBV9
CASSVSGTGDRGYTF
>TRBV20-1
CSAPLRGGRPRYNEQFF
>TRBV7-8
CASSLGPIGNQPQHF
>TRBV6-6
CASSHPTGGYNSPLHF
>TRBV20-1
CSAARPQGNSYEQYF
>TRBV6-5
CASSYMGLGTGELFF
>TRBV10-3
CAISVTSWEAGELAETQYF